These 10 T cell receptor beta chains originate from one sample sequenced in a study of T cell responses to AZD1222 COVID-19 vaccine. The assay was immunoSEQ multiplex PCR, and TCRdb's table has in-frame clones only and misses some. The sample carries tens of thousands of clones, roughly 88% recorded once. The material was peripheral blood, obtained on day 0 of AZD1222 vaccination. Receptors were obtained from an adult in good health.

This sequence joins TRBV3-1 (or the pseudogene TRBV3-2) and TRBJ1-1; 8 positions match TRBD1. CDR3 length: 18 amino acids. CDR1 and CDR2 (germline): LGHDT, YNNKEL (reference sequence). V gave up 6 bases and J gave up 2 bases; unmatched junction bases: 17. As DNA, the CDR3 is TGTGCCAGCAGACTGACGGGACAGGCTCTGGGGGAAAACACTGAAGCTTTCTTT. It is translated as CASRLTGQALGENTEAFF.

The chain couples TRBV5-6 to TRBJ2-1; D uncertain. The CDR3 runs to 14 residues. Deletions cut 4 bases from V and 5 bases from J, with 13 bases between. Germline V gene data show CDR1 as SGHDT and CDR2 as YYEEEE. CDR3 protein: CASSGNLGHNEQFF. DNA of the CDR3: TGTGCCAGCAGCGGTAATTTAGGGCACAATGAGCAGTTCTTC.

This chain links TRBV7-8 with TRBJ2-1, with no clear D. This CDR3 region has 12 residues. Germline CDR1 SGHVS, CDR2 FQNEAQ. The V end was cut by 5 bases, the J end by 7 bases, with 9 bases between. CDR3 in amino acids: CASSVYKNEQFF. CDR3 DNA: TGTGCCAGCAGCGTATACAAAAATGAGCAGTTCTTC. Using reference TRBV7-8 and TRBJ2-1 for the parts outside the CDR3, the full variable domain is GAGVSQSPRYKVAKRGQDVALRCDPISGHVSLFWYQQALGQGPEFLTYFQNEAQLDKSGLPSDRFFAERPEGSVSTLKIQRTQQEDSAVYLCASSVYKNEQFFGPGTRLTVL.

In DNA, the CDR3 is TGTGCCAGTAGTAAACGAGCAGCTAGCACAGATACGCAGTATTTT. This gives the protein CASSKRAASTDTQYF. V gene TRBV19 combines with J gene TRBJ2-3, with D unclear. This CDR3 is built from 15 residues. V gave up 4 bases and J gave up 0 bases, with 11 bases separating them. CDR1 LNHDA and CDR2 SQIVND come from the germline V gene (reference sequence).

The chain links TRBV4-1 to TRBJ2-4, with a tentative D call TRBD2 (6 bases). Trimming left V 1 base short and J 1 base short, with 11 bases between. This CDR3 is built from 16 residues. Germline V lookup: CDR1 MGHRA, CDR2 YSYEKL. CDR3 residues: CASSQAWEEAKNIQYF. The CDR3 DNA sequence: TGCGCCAGCAGCCAAGCATGGGAGGAGGCCAAAAACATTCAGTACTTC.

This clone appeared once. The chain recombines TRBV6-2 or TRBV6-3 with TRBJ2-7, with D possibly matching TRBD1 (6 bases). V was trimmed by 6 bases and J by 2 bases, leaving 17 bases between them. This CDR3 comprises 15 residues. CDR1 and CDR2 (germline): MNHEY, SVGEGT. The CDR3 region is CASSPSQGSPYEQYF. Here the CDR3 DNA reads TGTGCCAGCAGCCCCTCACAGGGATCCCCCTACGAGCAGTACTTC.

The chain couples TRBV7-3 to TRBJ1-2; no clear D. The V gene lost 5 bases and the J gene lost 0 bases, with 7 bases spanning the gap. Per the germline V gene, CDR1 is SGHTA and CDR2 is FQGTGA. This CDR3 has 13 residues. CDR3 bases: TGTGCCAGCAGCCCCGATACTAACTATGGCTACACCTTC. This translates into CASSPDTNYGYTF.

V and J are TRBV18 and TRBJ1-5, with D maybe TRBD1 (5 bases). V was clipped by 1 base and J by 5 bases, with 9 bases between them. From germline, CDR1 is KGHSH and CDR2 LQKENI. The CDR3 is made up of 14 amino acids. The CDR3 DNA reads TGTGCCAGCTCACCACGGCAGGGCGATCAGCCCCAGCATTTT. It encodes CASSPRQGDQPQHF.

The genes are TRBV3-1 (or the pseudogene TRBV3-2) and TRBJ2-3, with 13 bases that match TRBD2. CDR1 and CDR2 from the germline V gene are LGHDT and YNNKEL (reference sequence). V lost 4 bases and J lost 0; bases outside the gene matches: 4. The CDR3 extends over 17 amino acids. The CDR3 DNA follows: TGTGCCAGCAGCCCTGGACTAGCGGGGGATAGCACAGATACGCAGTATTTT. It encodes CASSPGLAGDSTDTQYF.

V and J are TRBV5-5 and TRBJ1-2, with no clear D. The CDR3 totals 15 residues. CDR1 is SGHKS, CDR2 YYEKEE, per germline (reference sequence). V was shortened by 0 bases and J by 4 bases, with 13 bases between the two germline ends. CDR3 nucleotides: TGTGCCAGCAGCTTGGGGGCAGACGCCTCCTATGGCTACACCTTC. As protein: CASSLGADASYGYTF.